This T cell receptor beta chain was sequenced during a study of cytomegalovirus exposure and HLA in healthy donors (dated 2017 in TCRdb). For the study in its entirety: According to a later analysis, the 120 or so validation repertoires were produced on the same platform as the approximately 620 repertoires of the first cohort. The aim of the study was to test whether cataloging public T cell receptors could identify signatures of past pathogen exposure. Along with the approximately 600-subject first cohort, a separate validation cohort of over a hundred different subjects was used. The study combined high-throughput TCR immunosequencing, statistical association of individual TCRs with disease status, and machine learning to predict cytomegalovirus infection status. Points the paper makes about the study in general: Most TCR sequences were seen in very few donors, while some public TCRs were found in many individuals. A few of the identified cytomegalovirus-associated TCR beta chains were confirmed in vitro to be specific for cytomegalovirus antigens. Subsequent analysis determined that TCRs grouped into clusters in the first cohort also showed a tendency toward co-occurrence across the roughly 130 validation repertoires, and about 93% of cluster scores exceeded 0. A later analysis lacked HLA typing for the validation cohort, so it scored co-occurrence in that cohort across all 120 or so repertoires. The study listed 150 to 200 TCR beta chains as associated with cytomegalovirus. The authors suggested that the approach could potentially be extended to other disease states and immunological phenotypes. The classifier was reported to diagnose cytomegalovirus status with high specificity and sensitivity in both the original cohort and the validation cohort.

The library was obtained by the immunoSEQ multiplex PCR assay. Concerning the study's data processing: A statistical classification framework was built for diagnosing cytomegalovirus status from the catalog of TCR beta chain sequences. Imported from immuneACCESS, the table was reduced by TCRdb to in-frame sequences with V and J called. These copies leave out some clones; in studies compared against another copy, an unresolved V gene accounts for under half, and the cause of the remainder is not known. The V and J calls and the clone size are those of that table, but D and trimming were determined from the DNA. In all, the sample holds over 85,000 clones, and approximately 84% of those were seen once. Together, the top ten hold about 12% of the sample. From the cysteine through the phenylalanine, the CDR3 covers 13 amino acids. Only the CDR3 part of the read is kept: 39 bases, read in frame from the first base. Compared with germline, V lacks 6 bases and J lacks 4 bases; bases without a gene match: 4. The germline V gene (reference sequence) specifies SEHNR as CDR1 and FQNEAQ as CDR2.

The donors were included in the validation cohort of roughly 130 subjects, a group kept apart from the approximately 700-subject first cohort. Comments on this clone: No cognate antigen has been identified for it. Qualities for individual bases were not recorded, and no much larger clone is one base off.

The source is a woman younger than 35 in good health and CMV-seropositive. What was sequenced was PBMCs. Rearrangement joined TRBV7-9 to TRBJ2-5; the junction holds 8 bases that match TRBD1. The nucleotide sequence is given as TGTGCCAGCAGGAACGGACAGGGAGAGACCCAGTACTTC. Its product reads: CASRNGQGETQYF.